The 20 T cell receptor beta chains presented below share a single source sample, sequenced in a study of blood T cell repertoires in COVID-19. The data were produced by immunoSEQ multiplex PCR, yet TCRdb's version contains in-frame clones alone and is incomplete. Of roughly 69,000 clones detected, 70% to 85% appear once; the ten largest clones hold about 14%. The sequencing sample was made of peripheral blood. These receptors all stem from a man in his fifties with COVID-19, enrolled during active disease.

This sequence joins TRBV19 and TRBJ2-1, with 14 positions matching TRBD2. The J segment lost 5 bases and the V segment lost 5 bases, leaving 8 bases of the junction unmatched. In germline, CDR1 is LNHDA, CDR2 SQIVND (reference sequence). This CDR3 is 17 amino acids long. The CDR3 region is CASSPRLAGGLHNEQFF. CDR3 DNA: TGTGCCAGTAGTCCTAGACTAGCGGGGGGGTTACACAATGAGCAGTTCTTC. The variable domain in full, completed from reference TRBV19 and TRBJ2-1, reads DGGITQSPKYLFRKEGQNVTLSCEQNLNHDAMYWYRQDPGQGLRLIYYSQIVNDFQKGDIAEGYSVSREKKESFPLTVTSAQKNPTAFYLCASSPRLAGGLHNEQFFGPGTRLTVL.

This rearrangement joins TRBV5-1 to TRBJ1-4; tentative D call: TRBD1 (6 bases). CDR1 is SGHRS and CDR2 is YFSETQ in the germline V gene. V was pared by 5 bases and J by 8 bases, with 13 bases between. The CDR3 contains 13 residues. This CDR3 is CASSKDSGEKLFF. The CDR3 region has the DNA TGCGCCAGCAGTAAGGACAGTGGCGAAAAACTGTTTTTT.

The chain combines TRBV7-6 with TRBJ2-7; TRBD1 matches at 11 bases. The J segment lost 7 bases and the V segment lost 6 bases, leaving 11 bases of the junction unmatched. The germline V gene encodes CDR1 SGHVS and CDR2 FNYEAQ. CDR3 length: 15 amino acids. Here the CDR3 DNA reads TGTGCCAGCAGTCTAGGGACAGGGGGGACTGGGGAGCAGTACTTC. Its translation is CASSLGTGGTGEQYF. Looking up the rest from reference TRBV7-6 and TRBJ2-7 gives the full variable domain: GAGVSQSPRYKVTKRGQDVALRCDPISGHVSLYWYRQALGQGPEFLTYFNYEAQQDKSGLPNDRFSAERPEGSISTLTIQRTEQRDSAMYRCASSLGTGGTGEQYFGPGTRLTVT.

This clone occurred once. V usage is TRBV7-9 and J usage is TRBJ1-4; the D gene is possibly TRBD1 (6 bases). V was shortened by 4 bases and J by 0 bases, with 18 bases between the two germline ends. This CDR3 region has 18 residues. CDR1 and CDR2 from the germline V gene are SEHNR and FQNEAQ (reference sequence). The CDR3 spells CASSSMTGLSATNEKLFF. The DNA of the CDR3 is TGTGCCAGCAGCTCCATGACAGGCCTCAGTGCAACTAATGAAAAACTGTTTTTT. Drawing the rest from reference TRBV7-9 and TRBJ1-4, the complete variable domain is DTGVSQNPRHKITKRGQNVTFRCDPISEHNRLYWYRQTLGQGPEFLTYFQNEAQLEKSRLLSDRFSAERPKGSFSTLEIQRTEQGDSAMYLCASSSMTGLSATNEKLFFGSGTQLSVL.

As concerns this clone: This CDR3 is also generated by other DNA sequences in the sample. The CDR3 bases are TGTGCCAGCAGCCCAACCGCGGGGGGAACTGAAGCTTTCTTT. This codes for CASSPTAGGTEAFF. The V call is TRBV7-2, the J call TRBJ1-1; D is perhaps TRBD1 (5 bases). Trimming removed 5 bases at V and 5 bases at J, with 15 bases between. Germline CDR1 SGHTA, CDR2 FQGNSA. The CDR3 spans 14 residues.

The chain joins TRBV6-6 to TRBJ2-7; TRBD2 matches at 8 bases. The CDR3 runs to 15 residues. The trim removed 2 bases at V and 5 bases at J, leaving 8 bases unmatched. Germline assignment: CDR1 MNHNY and CDR2 SVGAGI (reference sequence). CDR3 region: CASSYGAGGSHEQYF. CDR3 coding DNA: TGTGCCAGCAGTTACGGTGCGGGGGGATCCCACGAGCAGTACTTC.

The V and J genes are TRBV12-3 or TRBV12-4 and TRBJ1-1, with D unresolved. The CDR3 covers 13 residues. V was trimmed by 6 bases and J by 5 bases, leaving 13 bases between them. The chain's CDR3 is CASSLFLETEAFF. CDR3 sequence (DNA): TGTGCCAGCAGCCTTTTTTTAGAGACTGAAGCTTTCTTT.

The chain recombines TRBV5-5 with TRBJ2-7; D may be TRBD1 (5 bases). Germline-derived CDR1 and CDR2 are SGHKS and YYEKEE (reference sequence). Trimming cost V 4 bases and J 4 bases, with 12 bases left between them. The CDR3 runs to 13 residues. CDR3 in DNA: TGTGCCAGCAGCGTGACAGAACTGTACGAGCAGTACTTC. Its protein is CASSVTELYEQYF.

V and J are TRBV10-3 and TRBJ1-1; 7 bases line up with TRBD1. V lost 10 bases, J lost 3 bases, and 5 bases stayed unmatched. Germline V gene lookup returns CDR1 ENHRY and CDR2 SYGVKD. The CDR3 runs 12 residues. The CDR3 loop is CATGDSYTEAFF. CDR3 nucleotides: TGTGCCACCGGGGACAGCTACACTGAAGCTTTCTTT.

This clone was observed a single time. The rearrangement links TRBV27 to TRBJ2-2, with D tentatively TRBD1 (6 bases). V lost 3 bases and J lost 5, with 10 bases in between. The CDR3 loop spans 14 amino acids. CDR1 and CDR2 (germline): MNHEY, SMNVEV (reference sequence). CDR3 DNA sequence: TGTGCCAGCAGTTTGGGGACAAATACCGGGGAGCTGTTTTTT. Its translation: CASSLGTNTGELFF.

The chain combines TRBV18 with TRBJ1-4; TRBD1 might be the D (5 bases). Trimming stripped 3 bases from V and 6 bases from J, with 11 bases between. In germline, CDR1 is KGHSH, CDR2 LQKENI. This CDR3 has 14 residues. The DNA of the CDR3 is TGTGCCAGCTCACCTCCCTCGGGGGATGAAAAACTGTTTTTT. The encoded protein is CASSPPSGDEKLFF.

This chain uses TRBV13 with TRBJ2-3; 15 nucleotides agree with TRBD2. The CDR3 runs to 18 residues. The V gene end was trimmed by 4 bases and the J gene end by 1 base; junction bases not matched to a gene: 6. In germline, CDR1 is PRHDT, CDR2 FYEKMQ (reference sequence). The CDR3 DNA follows: TGTGCCAGCAGCTCCTGGACTAGCGGGGGGGGCCGCACAGATACGCAGTATTTT. Protein product: CASSSWTSGGGRTDTQYF.

This chain joins TRBV7-9 and TRBJ1-2; 8 bases map to TRBD1. CDR3 length: 19 residues. Per germline, CDR1 SEHNR and CDR2 FQNEAQ (reference sequence). The V and J ends lost 5 bases and 0 bases, in that order; junction bases with no gene match: 17. This chain's CDR3 is CASSTQFILRDRTNYGYTF. DNA of the CDR3: TGTGCCAGCAGCACTCAATTCATACTCCGGGACAGGACTAACTATGGCTACACCTTC.

The V call is TRBV28, the J call TRBJ1-1; a possible D gene is TRBD1 (6 bases). Germline V gene lookup returns CDR1 MDHEN and CDR2 SYDVKM. The CDR3 contains 14 residues. V lost 1 base to trimming and J lost 3 bases, with 9 bases between them. CDR3 amino acids: CASSLSAGDTEAFF. The CDR3 nucleotides read TGTGCCAGCAGTTTATCGGCAGGGGACACTGAAGCTTTCTTT. Full variable domain (remainder filled in from reference TRBV28 and TRBJ1-1): DVKVTQSSRYLVKRTGEKVFLECVQDMDHENMFWYRQDPGLGLRLIYFSYDVKMKEKGDIPEGYSVSREKKERFSLILESASTNQTSMYLCASSLSAGDTEAFFGQGTRLTVV.

The V gene is TRBV9, the J gene TRBJ2-7; 8 bases map to TRBD1. Germline CDR1 reads SGDLS; CDR2 reads YYNGEE. The CDR3 covers 14 residues. Trimming took 0 bases from V and 5 from J; bases not matched to a gene: 4. The CDR3, as DNA: TGTGCCAGCAGCGTAGAGGCAGGGGGCGACGAGCAGTACTTC. Protein sequence: CASSVEAGGDEQYF. Full variable domain (outside the CDR3, taken from reference TRBV9 and TRBJ2-7): DSGVTQTPKHLITATGQRVTLRCSPRSGDLSVYWYQQSLDQGLQFLIQYYNGEERAKGNILERFSAQQFPDLHSELNLSSLELGDSALYFCASSVEAGGDEQYFGPGTRLTVT.

The DNA for the CDR3 is TGTGCCAGCAGTGTCGGGTTCTACAATGAGCAGTTCTTC. Residues: CASSVGFYNEQFF. The chain couples TRBV2 to TRBJ2-1, with D unresolved. The CDR3 totals 13 residues. Trimming pared 4 bases from V and 3 bases from J, leaving 7 bases between. CDR1 and CDR2 from the germline V gene are SNHLY and FYNNEI. The full variable domain, its missing parts supplied by reference TRBV2 and TRBJ2-1, is EPEVTQTPSHQVTQMGQEVILRCVPISNHLYFYWYRQILGQKVEFLVSFYNNEISEKSEIFDDQFSVERPDGSNFTLKIRSTKLEDSAMYFCASSVGFYNEQFFGPGTRLTVL.

Note on this clone: One end of the junction varies from germline; a read error may be responsible. This chain connects TRBV7-9 to TRBJ2-1; D is unclear. Germline CDR1 reads SEHNR; CDR2 reads FQNEAQ (reference sequence). CDR3 size: 12 residues. The CDR3 sequence is CASSLDPGEQFF. In DNA, the CDR3 is TGTGCCAGCAGTTTAGACCCCGGTGAGCAGTTCTTC.

The chain joins TRBV19 to TRBJ2-5, with TRBD2 identical over 10 bases. J lost 7 bases, V lost 5 bases, and 13 bases had no gene match. Germline lookup yields CDR1 LNHDA and CDR2 SQIVND (reference sequence). The CDR3 contains 16 residues. The CDR3, as DNA: TGTGCCAGTAGTCCCCGGGTAGCGGGGGGCCAGGGGACCCAGTACTTC. This translates into CASSPRVAGGQGTQYF.

This chain joins TRBV14 and TRBJ2-1; TRBD2 matches at 13 bases. Germline CDR1 reads SGHDN; CDR2 reads FVKESK. V shed 4 bases, J shed 7 bases, and the junction held 7 bases outside the gene matches. The CDR3 has 16 amino acids. Here the CDR3 reads CASSRRLAGGLNEQFF. The CDR3 bases are TGTGCCAGCAGCCGCAGACTAGCGGGGGGTCTGAATGAGCAGTTCTTC.

V is TRBV6-1 and J is TRBJ1-2; no firm D call. This CDR3 comprises 12 residues. Germline assignment: CDR1 MNHNS and CDR2 SASEGT. V was pared by 2 bases and J by 6 bases, with 7 bases between. The CDR3 spells CASSERGNGYTF. CDR3 DNA sequence: TGTGCCAGCAGTGAAAGAGGTAATGGCTACACCTTC.